This T cell receptor beta chain stems from a study of Graves' ophthalmopathy and Graves' hyperthyroidism. Germline lookup yields CDR1 ENHRY and CDR2 SYGVKD. Losses at the gene ends were 10 bases for V and 7 bases for J; bases not matched to a gene: 7. CDR3 length: 14 amino acids. As diagnostic evidence, clinical symptoms, serum thyroxine, TRAb, thyroid ultrasound and orbital computed tomography were relied upon. Beta-chain TCR CDR3 regions were amplified from RNA transcripts. Amplification began with first-round RT-PCR using HTBI primers, then second-round multiplex PCR was performed. MiXCR, run by TCRdb on the multiplex PCR reads, gives a single entry per CDR3 protein. The data contain about 230,000 distinct CDR3 sequences, about 47% of them singletons.

The clonotype originates from an adult man with Graves' ophthalmopathy. This chain connects TRBV10-3 to TRBJ1-6; 10 nucleotides match TRBD1. Sequencing used peripheral blood. The CDR3 protein is CASKDRGTNSPLHF. The CDR3 DNA reads as TGTGCCAGCAAGGACAGGGGGACAAATTCACCCCTCCACTTT.